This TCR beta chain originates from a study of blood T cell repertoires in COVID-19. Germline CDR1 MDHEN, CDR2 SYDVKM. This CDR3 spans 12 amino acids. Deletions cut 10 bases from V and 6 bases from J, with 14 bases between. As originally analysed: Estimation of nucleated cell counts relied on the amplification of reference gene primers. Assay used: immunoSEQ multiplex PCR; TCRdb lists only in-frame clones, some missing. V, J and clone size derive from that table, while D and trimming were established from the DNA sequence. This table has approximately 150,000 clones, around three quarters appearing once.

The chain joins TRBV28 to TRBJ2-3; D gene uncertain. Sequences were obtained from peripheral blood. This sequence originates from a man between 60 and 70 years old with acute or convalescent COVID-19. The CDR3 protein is CAIKGRRDTQYF. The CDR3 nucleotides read TGTGCCATCAAAGGCCGGCGGGATACGCAGTATTTT.